These T cell receptor beta chains were read from a single sample in a study of T cell therapy after organ transplantation. Their antigen targets remain unknown. TCRdb's table, derived via immunoSEQ multiplex PCR, lists solely in-frame clones and lacks some. This table holds 45,000 to 60,000 clones, about 94% found once. Sequencing used CD8+ T cells from blood, obtained before autologous CMV-specific T cell therapy. The receptors were gathered from a human patient who had received a solid organ transplant and had CMV disease. The CDR3 runs from the conserved cysteine through the conserved F or W. The order of the fields is V gene, CDR3 protein.

>TRBV19
CATDDGYNEQFF
>TRBV7-2
CASSTTGGPNSPLHF
>TRBV6-5
CASSRTGAQPQHF
>TRBV30
CAWAVGSDYGYTF
>TRBV27
CASAGQTYEQYF
>TRBV2
CASRLDRDRSEQYF
>TRBV18
CASSPPVPDRADYEQYF
>TRBV18
CASSSTKGKESGHEQYF
>TRBV30
CAWSVMGNTEAFF
>TRBV19
CASSPTLNGGVAQPQHF
>TRBV2
CASSDGLGTGSANYGYTF
>TRBV6-5
CASSQDSGNTIYF
>TRBV18
CASSPYAPDRAYEQYF
>TRBV30
CAWSGGMNTEAFF
>TRBV9
CASGGGIYNEQFF
>TRBV7-2
CASSPGRYSNQPQHF
>TRBV4-3
CASSQDGGSSGANVLTF
>TRBV10-3
CAISESTQEQFF
>TRBV9
CASSAWTSGTDTQYF
>TRBV5-5
CASSLVPDQAYEQYF
>TRBV4-3
CASSQEGVASGVGETQYF
>TRBV20-1
CSADYNEQFF
>TRBV7-6
CASSLGGVQETQYF
>TRBV19
CASSIGLGGAYEQYF
>TRBV27
CASSLRGVREQYF
>TRBV6-5
CASSYVVPARGGEAFF
>TRBV14
CASSQSPGTYGYTF
>TRBV11-2
CASSLPQGGERIYGYTF
>TRBV27
CASSFRWSSYEQYF
>TRBV5-6
CASSGGETQYF
>TRBV13
CASSSTPSGNNEQFF
>TRBV15
CATSSGRTNTYEQYF
>TRBV6-5
CATGFRESYEQYF
>TRBV11-2
CASSRLAGGLSYNEQFF
>TRBV5-6
CASRPYKTGGASGELFF
>TRBV29-1
CSVRGQFYEQYF
>TRBV30
CAWYGGAGDTEAFF